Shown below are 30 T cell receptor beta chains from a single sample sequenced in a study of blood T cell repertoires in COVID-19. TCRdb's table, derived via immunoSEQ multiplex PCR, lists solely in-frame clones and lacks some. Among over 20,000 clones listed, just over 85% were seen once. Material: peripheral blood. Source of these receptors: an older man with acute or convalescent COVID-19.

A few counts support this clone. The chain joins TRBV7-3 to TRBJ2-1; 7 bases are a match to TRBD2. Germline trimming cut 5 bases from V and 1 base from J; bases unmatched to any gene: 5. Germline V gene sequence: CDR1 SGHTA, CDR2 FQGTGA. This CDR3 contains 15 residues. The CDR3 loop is CASSPQAGSYNEQFF. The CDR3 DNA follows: TGTGCCAGCAGCCCCCAAGCGGGATCCTACAATGAGCAGTTCTTC.

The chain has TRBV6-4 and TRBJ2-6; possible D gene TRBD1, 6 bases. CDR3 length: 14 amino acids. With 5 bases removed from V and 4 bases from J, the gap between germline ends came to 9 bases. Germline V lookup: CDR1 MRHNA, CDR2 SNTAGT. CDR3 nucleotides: TGTGCCAGCAGTACAGGGATAGGGGCCAACGTCCTGACTTTC. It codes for CASSTGIGANVLTF.

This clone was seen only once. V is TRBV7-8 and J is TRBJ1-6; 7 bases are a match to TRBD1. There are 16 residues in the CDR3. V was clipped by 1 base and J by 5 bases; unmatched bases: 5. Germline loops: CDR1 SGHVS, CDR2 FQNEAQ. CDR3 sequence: CASSLGRQGHNSPLHF. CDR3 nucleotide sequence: TGTGCCAGCAGCTTAGGGAGACAGGGCCATAATTCACCCCTCCACTTT.

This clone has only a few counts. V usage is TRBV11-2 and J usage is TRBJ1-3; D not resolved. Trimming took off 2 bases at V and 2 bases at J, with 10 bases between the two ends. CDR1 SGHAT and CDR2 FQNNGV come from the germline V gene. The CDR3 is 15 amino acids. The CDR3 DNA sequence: TGTGCCAGCAGCTTAAGAGGTCCTCCTGGAAACACCATATATTTT. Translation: CASSLRGPPGNTIYF. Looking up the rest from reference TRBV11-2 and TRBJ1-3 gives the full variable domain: EAGVAQSPRYKIIEKRQSVAFWCNPISGHATLYWYQQILGQGPKLLIQFQNNGVVDDSQLPKDRFSAERLKGVDSTLKIQPAKLEDSAVYLCASSLRGPPGNTIYFGEGSWLTVV.

The chain's CDR3 is CASSVPQGQRETDTQYF. The CDR3 DNA follows: TGCGCCAGCAGCGTCCCACAGGGGCAGCGGGAGACAGATACGCAGTATTTT. V and J are TRBV5-1 and TRBJ2-3; D might be TRBD2 (8 bases). This CDR3 region has 17 residues. Trimming took off 4 bases at V and 3 bases at J, with 21 bases between the two ends. Per germline, CDR1 SGHRS and CDR2 YFSETQ.

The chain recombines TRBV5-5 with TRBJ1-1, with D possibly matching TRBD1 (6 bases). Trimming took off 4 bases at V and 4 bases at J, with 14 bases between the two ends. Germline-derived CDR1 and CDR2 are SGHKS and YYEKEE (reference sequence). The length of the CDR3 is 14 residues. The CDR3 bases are TGTGCCAGCAGCCCTCTAACAGGGAGCACTGAAGCTTTCTTT. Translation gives CASSPLTGSTEAFF.

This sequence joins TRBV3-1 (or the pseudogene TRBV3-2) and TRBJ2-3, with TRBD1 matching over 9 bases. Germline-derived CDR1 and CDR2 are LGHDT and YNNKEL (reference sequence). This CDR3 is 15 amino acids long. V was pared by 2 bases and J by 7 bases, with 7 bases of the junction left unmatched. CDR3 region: CASSQPGQGLNTQYF. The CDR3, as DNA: TGTGCCAGCAGCCAACCGGGACAGGGTTTGAATACGCAGTATTTT.

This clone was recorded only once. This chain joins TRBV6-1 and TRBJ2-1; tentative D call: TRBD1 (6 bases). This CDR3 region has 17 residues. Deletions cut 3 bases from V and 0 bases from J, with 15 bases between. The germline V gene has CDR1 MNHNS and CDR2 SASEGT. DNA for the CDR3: TGTGCCAGCAGTGACCAAGAGGGGGTTAACTCCTACAATGAGCAGTTCTTC. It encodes CASSDQEGVNSYNEQFF.

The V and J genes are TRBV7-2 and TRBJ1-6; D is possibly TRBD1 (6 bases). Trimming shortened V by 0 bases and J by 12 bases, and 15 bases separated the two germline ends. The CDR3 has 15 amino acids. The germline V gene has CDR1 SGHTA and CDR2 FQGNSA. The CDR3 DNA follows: TGTGCCAGCAGCTTAGCAGTCCCAGGGGACGGACCCCTCCACTTT. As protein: CASSLAVPGDGPLHF.

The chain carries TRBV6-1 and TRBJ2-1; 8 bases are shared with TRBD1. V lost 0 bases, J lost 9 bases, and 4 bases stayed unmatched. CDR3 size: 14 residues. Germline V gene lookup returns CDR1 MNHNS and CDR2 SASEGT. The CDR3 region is CASSEADREAEQFF. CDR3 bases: TGTGCCAGCAGTGAAGCGGACAGGGAGGCTGAGCAGTTCTTC.

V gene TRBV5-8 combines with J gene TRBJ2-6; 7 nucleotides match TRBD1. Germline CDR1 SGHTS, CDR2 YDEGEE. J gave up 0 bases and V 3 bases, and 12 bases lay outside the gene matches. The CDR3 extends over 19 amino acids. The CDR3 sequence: CASSSYPGQSYSGANVLTF. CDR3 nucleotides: TGTGCCAGCAGCTCATACCCGGGACAGAGTTACTCTGGGGCCAACGTCCTGACTTTC.

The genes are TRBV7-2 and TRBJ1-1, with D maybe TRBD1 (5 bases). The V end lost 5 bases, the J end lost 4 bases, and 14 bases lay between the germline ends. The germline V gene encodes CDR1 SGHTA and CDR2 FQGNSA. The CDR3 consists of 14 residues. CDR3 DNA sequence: TGTGCCAGCAGCCCACACCCGGGGGTCACTGAAGCTTTCTTT. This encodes CASSPHPGVTEAFF.

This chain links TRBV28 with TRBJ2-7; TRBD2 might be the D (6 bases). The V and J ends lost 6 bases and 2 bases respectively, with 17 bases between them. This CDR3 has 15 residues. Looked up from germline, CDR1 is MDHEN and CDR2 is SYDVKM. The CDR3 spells CASREDLSGAYEQYF. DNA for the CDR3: TGTGCCAGCAGGGAAGACCTTAGCGGAGCCTACGAGCAGTACTTC.

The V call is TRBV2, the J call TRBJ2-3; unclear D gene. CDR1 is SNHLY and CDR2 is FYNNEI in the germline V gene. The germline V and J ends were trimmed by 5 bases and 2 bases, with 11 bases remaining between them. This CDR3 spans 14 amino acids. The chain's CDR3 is CASSLSTVTDTQYF. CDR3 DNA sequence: TGTGCCAGCAGTCTGAGCACAGTCACAGATACGCAGTATTTT.

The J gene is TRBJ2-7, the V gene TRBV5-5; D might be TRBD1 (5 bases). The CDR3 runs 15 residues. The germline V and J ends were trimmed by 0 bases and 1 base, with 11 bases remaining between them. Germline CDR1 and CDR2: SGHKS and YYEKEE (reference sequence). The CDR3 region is CASSLDQGWSYEQYF. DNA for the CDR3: TGTGCCAGCAGCTTGGATCAGGGATGGTCCTACGAGCAGTACTTC.

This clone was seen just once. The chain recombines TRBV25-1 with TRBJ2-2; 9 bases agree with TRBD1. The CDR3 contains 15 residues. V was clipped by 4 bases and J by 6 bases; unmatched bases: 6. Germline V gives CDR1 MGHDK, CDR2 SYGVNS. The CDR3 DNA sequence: TGTGCCAGCAGTGCCGGGACAGGGTATGCCGGGGAGCTGTTTTTT. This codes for CASSAGTGYAGELFF.

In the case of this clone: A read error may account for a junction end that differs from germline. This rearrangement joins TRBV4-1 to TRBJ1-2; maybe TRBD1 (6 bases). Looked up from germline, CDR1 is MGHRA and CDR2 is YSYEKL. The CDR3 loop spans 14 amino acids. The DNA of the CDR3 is TGCGCCAGCAGCCAAGATAGGTTGACAGGTGGCCACACCTTC. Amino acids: CASSQDRLTGGHTF.

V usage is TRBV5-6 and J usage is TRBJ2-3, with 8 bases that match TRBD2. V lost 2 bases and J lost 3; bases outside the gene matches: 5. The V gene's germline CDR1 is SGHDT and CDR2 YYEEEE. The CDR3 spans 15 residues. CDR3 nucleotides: TGTGCCAGCAGCTTTTCTTTAGCGGGGACAGATACGCAGTATTTT. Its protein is CASSFSLAGTDTQYF.

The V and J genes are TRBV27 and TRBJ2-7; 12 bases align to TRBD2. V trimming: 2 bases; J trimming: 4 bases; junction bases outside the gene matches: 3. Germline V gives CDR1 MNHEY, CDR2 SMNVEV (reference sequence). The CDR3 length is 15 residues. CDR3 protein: CASSLTGLAGYEQYF. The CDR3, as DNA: TGTGCCAGCAGTTTAACGGGACTAGCGGGTTACGAGCAGTACTTC.

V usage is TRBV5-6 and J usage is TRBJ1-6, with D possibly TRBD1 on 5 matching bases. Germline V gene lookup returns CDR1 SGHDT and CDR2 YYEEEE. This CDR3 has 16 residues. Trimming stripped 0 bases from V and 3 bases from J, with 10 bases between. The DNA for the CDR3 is TGTGCCAGCAGCTTGGATGGGGCGAACTATAATTCACCCCTCCACTTT. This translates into CASSLDGANYNSPLHF.

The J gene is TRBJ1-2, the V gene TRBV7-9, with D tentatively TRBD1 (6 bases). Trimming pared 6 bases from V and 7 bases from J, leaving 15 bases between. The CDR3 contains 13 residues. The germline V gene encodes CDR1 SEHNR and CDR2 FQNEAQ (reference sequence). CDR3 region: CASSLGRGSGYTF. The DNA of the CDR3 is TGTGCCAGCAGTCTAGGCAGGGGATCTGGCTACACCTTC.

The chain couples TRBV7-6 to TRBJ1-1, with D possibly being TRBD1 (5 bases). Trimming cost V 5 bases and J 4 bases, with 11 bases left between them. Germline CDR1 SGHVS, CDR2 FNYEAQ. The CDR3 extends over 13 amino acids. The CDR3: CASSIIRGTEAFF. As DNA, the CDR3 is TGTGCCAGCAGCATTATAAGGGGCACTGAAGCTTTCTTT.

The CDR3 reads CASSLGNRGYDEQYF. In DNA form, the CDR3 reads TGCGCCAGCAGCTTGGGGAACAGGGGATACGACGAGCAGTACTTC. The chain links TRBV5-1 to TRBJ2-7, with 7 bases matching TRBD1. Germline CDR1 and CDR2: SGHRS and YFSETQ. The CDR3 runs 15 residues. Unmatched junction bases numbered 8, after V lost 0 bases and J lost 5 bases. Full variable domain (remainder filled in from reference TRBV5-1 and TRBJ2-7): KAGVTQTPRYLIKTRGQQVTLSCSPISGHRSVSWYQQTPGQGLQFLFEYFSETQRNKGNFPGRFSGRQFSNSRSEMNVSTLELGDSALYLCASSLGNRGYDEQYFGPGTRLTVT.

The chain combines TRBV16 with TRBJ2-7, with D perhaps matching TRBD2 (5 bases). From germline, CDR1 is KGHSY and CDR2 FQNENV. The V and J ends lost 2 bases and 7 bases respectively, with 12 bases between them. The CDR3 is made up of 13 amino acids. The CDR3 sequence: CASSQGGVEEQYF. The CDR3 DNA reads TGTGCCAGCAGCCAAGGAGGAGTGGAGGAGCAGTACTTC.

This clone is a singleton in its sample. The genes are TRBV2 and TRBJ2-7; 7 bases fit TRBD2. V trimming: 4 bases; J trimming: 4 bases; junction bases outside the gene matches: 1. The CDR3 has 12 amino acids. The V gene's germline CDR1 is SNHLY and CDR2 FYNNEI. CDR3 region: CASSGGGYEQYF. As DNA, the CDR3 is TGTGCCAGCAGTGGGGGGGGGTACGAGCAGTACTTC.

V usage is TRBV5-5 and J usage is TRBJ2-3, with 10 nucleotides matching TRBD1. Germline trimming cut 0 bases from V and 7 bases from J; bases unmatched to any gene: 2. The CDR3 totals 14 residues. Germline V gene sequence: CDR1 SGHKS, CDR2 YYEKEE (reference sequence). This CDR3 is CASSLGDRGYTQYF. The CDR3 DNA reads TGTGCCAGCAGCTTGGGGGACAGGGGTTATACGCAGTATTTT.

The CDR3: CASSLIVGAGEQFF. CDR3 DNA: TGTGCCAGCAGCTTAATAGTGGGGGCCGGGGAGCAGTTCTTC. The chain couples TRBV7-2 to TRBJ2-1; tentatively, D is TRBD1 (6 bases). The CDR3 contains 14 residues. Germline CDR1 is SGHTA and CDR2 is FQGNSA. The ends were cut back, 2 bases at V and 10 bases at J, with 15 bases in the middle.

The CDR3 spells CASSPTGSGETQYF. CDR3 coding DNA: TGTGCCAGCAGCCCCACCGGGTCAGGGGAGACCCAGTACTTC. J is TRBJ2-5 and V is TRBV7-9, with D perhaps TRBD1 (5 bases). V dropped 5 bases and J dropped 5 bases, with 15 bases sitting between them. CDR3 length: 14 amino acids. Germline V gives CDR1 SEHNR, CDR2 FQNEAQ (reference sequence).

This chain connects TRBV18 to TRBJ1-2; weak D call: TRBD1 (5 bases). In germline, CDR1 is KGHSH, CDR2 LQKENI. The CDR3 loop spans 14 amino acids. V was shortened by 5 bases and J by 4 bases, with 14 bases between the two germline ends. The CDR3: CASSSGLAGYGYTF. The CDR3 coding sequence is TGTGCCAGCTCATCGGGACTGGCCGGCTATGGCTACACCTTC. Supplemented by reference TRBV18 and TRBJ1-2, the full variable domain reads NAGVMQNPRHLVRRRGQEARLRCSPMKGHSHVYWYRQLPEEGLKFMVYLQKENIIDESGMPKERFSAEFPKEGPSILRIQQVVRGDSAAYFCASSSGLAGYGYTFGSGTRLTVV.

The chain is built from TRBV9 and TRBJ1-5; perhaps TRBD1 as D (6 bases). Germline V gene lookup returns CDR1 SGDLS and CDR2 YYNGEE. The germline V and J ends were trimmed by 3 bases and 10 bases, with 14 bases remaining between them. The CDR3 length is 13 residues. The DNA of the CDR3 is TGTGCCAGCAGCGCACAGGGTTCTATACCCCAGCATTTT. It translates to CASSAQGSIPQHF.